A single sample is the source of the 27 T cell receptor beta chains below, sequenced in a study of blood T cell repertoires in COVID-19 (dated by TCRdb to the early 2020s). The library was made by the immunoSEQ multiplex PCR assay. TCRdb took this table from immuneACCESS and kept in-frame rearrangements with V and J called. Such tables lack part of the clones; where checked against another copy, unresolved V genes explain under half of the gap, and the rest is unexplained. The sample profile shows about 240,000 clones; around 90% of them were found once. The top ten clones comprise just over 2.5% of the sample. Specimen: PBMCs or T cells enriched from blood (not recorded which). All receptors derive from a woman aged 25 to 39 with acute COVID-19.

The chain links TRBV7-2 to TRBJ2-5; D unresolved. Germline loops: CDR1 SGHTA, CDR2 FQGNSA. This CDR3 region has 13 residues. V lost 0 bases, J lost 5 bases, and 7 bases lay in between. The CDR3 protein is CASSLASEETQYF. In nucleotides, the CDR3 is TGTGCCAGCAGCTTAGCATCCGAGGAGACCCAGTACTTC.

The rearrangement links TRBV7-2 to TRBJ2-5; weak D call: TRBD1 (6 bases). Trimming took 5 bases from V and 4 from J, leaving 17 bases between them. Germline CDR1 SGHTA, CDR2 FQGNSA. The CDR3 covers 15 residues. The CDR3 region has the DNA TGTGCCAGCAGCAAAACGCCGCAACAGGGAGAGACCCAGTACTTC. Its translation is CASSKTPQQGETQYF.

In its sample, this clone was seen once. In DNA form, the CDR3 reads TGTGCCAGTAGTATTGGGGGACAGGGTCTTTTTAACTATGGCTACACCTTC. This sequence encodes CASSIGGQGLFNYGYTF. The genes are TRBV19 and TRBJ1-2; 9 bases fit TRBD1. The V segment lost 3 bases and the J segment 1 base; nucleotides outside the gene matches: 9. This CDR3 is 17 amino acids long. CDR1 is LNHDA, CDR2 SQIVND, per germline (reference sequence).

Regarding this clone: Relative to the germline gene, one junction end is altered; a read error may explain this. This rearrangement joins TRBV27 to TRBJ2-7; 9 bases agree with TRBD1. Germline CDR1 reads MNHEY; CDR2 reads SMNVEV (reference sequence). The CDR3 length is 16 residues. The DNA for the CDR3 is TGTGCCAGCATTTTATGTCCCCGGGACAGGGAATACGAGCAGTACTTC. Protein sequence: CASILCPRDREYEQYF.

V usage is TRBV5-4 and J usage is TRBJ2-3, with D hard to call. This CDR3 has 15 amino acids. Germline values: CDR1 SGHNT, CDR2 YYREEE (reference sequence). The V end was cut by 1 base, the J end by 0 bases, with 9 bases between. CDR3 DNA sequence: TGTGCCAGCAGCTTGAAGCCTAGAAGCACAGATACGCAGTATTTT. Residues: CASSLKPRSTDTQYF. Combining the CDR3 with reference TRBV5-4 and TRBJ2-3 gives the whole variable domain ETGVTQSPTHLIKTRGQQVTLRCSSQSGHNTVSWYQQALGQGPQFIFQYYREEENGRGNFPPRFSGLQFPNYSSELNVNALELDDSALYLCASSLKPRSTDTQYFGPGTRLTVL.

V usage is TRBV5-1 and J usage is TRBJ2-5; D perhaps matches TRBD1 (5 bases). The CDR3 length is 15 residues. Per the germline V gene, CDR1 is SGHRS and CDR2 is YFSETQ. The V end was cut by 4 bases, the J end by 5 bases, with 18 bases between. The CDR3 here is CASSPLQGVRETQYF. The CDR3 coding sequence is TGCGCCAGCAGCCCACTTCAAGGGGTGCGGGAGACCCAGTACTTC.

The chain is built from TRBV3-1 (or the pseudogene TRBV3-2) and TRBJ2-3, with a tentative D call TRBD1 (6 bases). CDR1 is LGHDT and CDR2 is YNNKEL in the germline V gene (reference sequence). V was cut by 0 bases and J by 7 bases, with 8 bases left in between. The CDR3 spans 13 residues. The DNA for the CDR3 is TGTGCCAGCAGCCAAGACCAGGGGTATACGCAGTATTTT. Translated, it gives CASSQDQGYTQYF.

J is TRBJ1-5 and V is TRBV6-5; D ambiguous. Germline assignment: CDR1 MNHEY and CDR2 SVGAGI. Trimming cost V 4 bases and J 2 bases, with 6 bases left between them. CDR3 length: 13 residues. DNA for the CDR3: TGTGCCAGCAGTTCACGAGGCAATCAGCCCCAGCATTTT. Its translation: CASSSRGNQPQHF.

The chain combines TRBV6-5 with TRBJ2-7; no reliable D call. The V gene's germline CDR1 is MNHEY and CDR2 SVGAGI. Deletions cut 0 bases from V and 2 bases from J, with 11 bases between. This CDR3 contains 15 residues. CDR3 sequence reads: CASSYSAPLTYEQYF. The CDR3 nucleotides read TGTGCCAGCAGTTACTCAGCACCCCTCACCTACGAGCAGTACTTC.

V is TRBV27 and J is TRBJ1-3; 7 bases line up with TRBD1. CDR3 length: 15 residues. Trimming removed 5 bases from V and 2 bases from J; junction bases left unmatched: 6. Germline assignment: CDR1 MNHEY and CDR2 SMNVEV (reference sequence). The chain's CDR3 is CASSPRTGPGNTIYF. In DNA, the CDR3 is TGTGCCAGCAGTCCTCGGACAGGCCCTGGAAACACCATATATTTT.

V is TRBV4-1 and J is TRBJ2-2; D gene uncertain. V was pared by 1 base and J by 6 bases, with 9 bases between. This CDR3 is 14 amino acids long. The germline gives CDR1 MGHRA, CDR2 YSYEKL. Here the CDR3 DNA reads TGCGCCAGCAGCCAAGCGATAGCACCCGGGGAGCTGTTTTTT. Translating it yields CASSQAIAPGELFF.

This clone was recorded once. The chain carries TRBV4-1 and TRBJ1-5; D gene uncertain. CDR3 length: 16 amino acids. V was clipped by 4 bases and J by 4 bases, with 17 bases between them. The V gene's germline CDR1 is MGHRA and CDR2 YSYEKL. The CDR3 loop reads CASSPLGPGGNQPQHF. The CDR3 region has the DNA TGCGCCAGCAGCCCCCTTGGGCCTGGCGGGAATCAGCCCCAGCATTTT.

The chain recombines TRBV10-3 with TRBJ2-6; D is uncertain. Germline V gives CDR1 ENHRY, CDR2 SYGVKD. The CDR3 contains 15 residues. V was shortened by 5 bases and J by 0 bases, with 8 bases between the two germline ends. DNA for the CDR3: TGTGCCATCAGTCTAGACTCCTCTGGGGCCAACGTCCTGACTTTC. Protein: CAISLDSSGANVLTF.

The V gene is TRBV6-5, the J gene TRBJ2-2; possibly TRBD1 for D (6 bases). Germline V lookup: CDR1 MNHEY, CDR2 SVGAGI. The V end lost 5 bases, the J end lost 5 bases, and 9 bases lay between the germline ends. The CDR3 spans 13 residues. DNA of the CDR3: TGTGCCAGCAGTAAACAGGGAACCGGGGAGCTGTTTTTT. Translated: CASSKQGTGELFF.

The chain couples TRBV11-2 to TRBJ2-7; 9 bases match TRBD1. This CDR3 has 15 amino acids. Germline CDR1 and CDR2: SGHAT and FQNNGV. V was pared by 5 bases and J by 1 base, with 6 bases of the junction left unmatched. In DNA form, the CDR3 reads TGTGCCAGCAGCAAAACGGGACAGGGATCCTACGAGCAGTACTTC. It encodes CASSKTGQGSYEQYF.

The CDR3, as DNA: TGTGCCAGCAGTTACCCCCGACAGGCGAACACCGGGGAGCTGTTTTTT. It translates to CASSYPRQANTGELFF. The chain recombines TRBV6-2 or TRBV6-3 with TRBJ2-2, with D maybe TRBD1 (6 bases). Germline V CDR1 and CDR2: MNHEY, SVGEGT. The CDR3 extends over 16 amino acids. V lost 2 bases and J 0 bases, leaving 10 bases between the germline ends.

The chain combines TRBV5-8 with TRBJ1-1; unclear D gene. This CDR3 contains 14 residues. V was trimmed by 4 bases and J by 1 base, leaving 11 bases between them. CDR1 is SGHTS and CDR2 is YDEGEE in the germline V gene. CDR3 loop: CASSLTAENTEAFF. Here the CDR3 DNA reads TGTGCCAGCAGCCTCACAGCGGAGAACACTGAAGCTTTCTTT.

The chain employs TRBV7-9 and TRBJ1-1; no clear D gene. Deletions cut 2 bases from V and 7 bases from J, with 11 bases between. The CDR3 spans 13 residues. CDR1 and CDR2 from the germline V gene are SEHNR and FQNEAQ (reference sequence). For the CDR3, the DNA is TGTGCCAGCAGCTTACTAGCGGAGGATGAAGCTTTCTTT. Translation gives CASSLLAEDEAFF. The whole variable domain, remainder taken from reference TRBV7-9 and TRBJ1-1, is DTGVSQNPRHKITKRGQNVTFRCDPISEHNRLYWYRQTLGQGPEFLTYFQNEAQLEKSRLLSDRFSAERPKGSFSTLEIQRTEQGDSAMYLCASSLLAEDEAFFGQGTRLTVV.

This clone was detected once. Here the CDR3 reads CASHGQGRYGYTF. The CDR3, as DNA: TGCGCCAGTCACGGACAGGGGCGCTATGGCTACACCTTC. The chain uses TRBV10-2 and TRBJ1-2; 9 nucleotides match TRBD1. Germline V gene lookup returns CDR1 WSHSY and CDR2 SAAADI. J was trimmed by 4 bases and V by 9 bases; bases with no gene match: 6. This CDR3 has 13 amino acids.

This clone has a handful of counts. V is TRBV19 and J is TRBJ1-2; D ambiguous. V lost 8 bases to trimming and J lost 1 base, with 11 bases between them. The length of the CDR3 is 13 residues. Germline CDR1 LNHDA, CDR2 SQIVND (reference sequence). This CDR3 is CASRGDYNYGYTF. CDR3 sequence (DNA): TGTGCCAGTCGCGGGGATTATAACTATGGCTACACCTTC.

The chain recombines TRBV6-5 with TRBJ1-1; TRBD1 is a possible D gene (6 bases). Germline V gene data show CDR1 as MNHEY and CDR2 as SVGAGI. The CDR3 runs to 13 residues. Deletions cut 6 bases from V and 10 bases from J, with 18 bases between. CDR3 region: CASRPGQGRRAFF. In DNA form, the CDR3 reads TGTGCCAGCAGACCCGGTCAGGGGAGAAGAGCTTTCTTT.

The rearrangement links TRBV19 to TRBJ1-6; D may be TRBD1 (6 bases). Germline CDR1 LNHDA, CDR2 SQIVND (reference sequence). The V gene lost 5 bases and the J gene lost 4 bases, with 12 bases spanning the gap. This CDR3 is built from 15 residues. The CDR3 is CASSPGARYNSPLHF. DNA of the CDR3: TGTGCCAGTAGTCCAGGGGCTAGGTATAATTCACCCCTCCACTTT.

The V gene is TRBV12-5, the J gene TRBJ1-3, with unresolved D. Germline loops: CDR1 LGHNT, CDR2 FRNRAP. The CDR3 extends over 16 amino acids. Trimming took 2 bases from V and 0 from J, leaving 11 bases between them. The CDR3 DNA follows: TGTGCTAGTGGTTTGCGCGCCGGGAACTCTGGAAACACCATATATTTT. It is translated as CASGLRAGNSGNTIYF. Supplemented by reference TRBV12-5 and TRBJ1-3, the full variable domain reads DARVTQTPRHKVTEMGQEVTMRCQPILGHNTVFWYRQTMMQGLELLAYFRNRAPLDDSGMPKDRFSAEMPDATLATLKIQPSEPRDSAVYFCASGLRAGNSGNTIYFGEGSWLTVV.

The V gene is TRBV5-1, the J gene TRBJ2-2; 7 bases map to TRBD1. After removal of 4 bases from V and 7 bases from J, the junction contained 7 bases not matched to a gene. The CDR3 contains 14 residues. The germline V gene has CDR1 SGHRS and CDR2 YFSETQ. CDR3 nucleotides: TGCGCCAGCAGCGGGACAGTGGGCGGCGGGGAGCTGTTTTTT. Translated: CASSGTVGGGELFF.

The chain recombines TRBV19 with TRBJ1-1; 8 bases match TRBD1. Germline V gene sequence: CDR1 LNHDA, CDR2 SQIVND (reference sequence). Germline trimming cut 7 bases from V and 0 bases from J; bases unmatched to any gene: 10. The CDR3 sequence is 16 residues long. CDR3 amino acids: CASMAAGGALNTEAFF. The CDR3 coding sequence is TGTGCCAGTATGGCAGCAGGGGGCGCGTTGAACACTGAAGCTTTCTTT.

A few counts support this clone. This sequence joins TRBV7-2 and TRBJ1-2; D possibly corresponds to TRBD1 (6 bases). The CDR3 extends over 15 amino acids. The ends were cut back, 1 base at V and 3 bases at J, with 12 bases in the middle. CDR1 SGHTA and CDR2 FQGNSA come from the germline V gene. The CDR3 loop reads CASSLEHRAYYGYTF. CDR3 DNA: TGTGCCAGCAGCTTAGAACACAGGGCCTACTATGGCTACACCTTC. Complete variable domain (other parts from reference TRBV7-2 and TRBJ1-2): GAGVSQSPSNKVTEKGKDVELRCDPISGHTALYWYRQSLGQGLEFLIYFQGNSAPDKSGLPSDRFSAERTGGSVSTLTIQRTQQEDSAVYLCASSLEHRAYYGYTFGSGTRLTVV.

The chain joins TRBV7-2 to TRBJ1-2, with TRBD1 matching 7 bases. CDR1 SGHTA and CDR2 FQGNSA come from the germline V gene. The CDR3 is 16 residues long. V lost 6 bases, J lost 3 bases, and 13 bases stayed unmatched. Written as DNA, the CDR3 is TGTGCCAGCAGGTTCTCCCGGGCCACAGGGGACTATGGCTACACCTTC. Amino acids: CASRFSRATGDYGYTF.